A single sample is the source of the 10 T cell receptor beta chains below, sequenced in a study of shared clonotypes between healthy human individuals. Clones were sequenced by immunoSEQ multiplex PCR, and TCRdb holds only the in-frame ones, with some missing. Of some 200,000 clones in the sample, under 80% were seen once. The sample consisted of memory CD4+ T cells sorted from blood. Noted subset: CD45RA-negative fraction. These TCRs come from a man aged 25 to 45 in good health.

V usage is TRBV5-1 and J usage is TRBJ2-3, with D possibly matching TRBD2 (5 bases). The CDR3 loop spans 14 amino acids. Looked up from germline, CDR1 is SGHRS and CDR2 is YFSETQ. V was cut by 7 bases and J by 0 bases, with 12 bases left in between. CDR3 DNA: TGCGCCAGCCGTGAGCGGATTAGCACAGATACGCAGTATTTT. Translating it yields CASRERISTDTQYF.

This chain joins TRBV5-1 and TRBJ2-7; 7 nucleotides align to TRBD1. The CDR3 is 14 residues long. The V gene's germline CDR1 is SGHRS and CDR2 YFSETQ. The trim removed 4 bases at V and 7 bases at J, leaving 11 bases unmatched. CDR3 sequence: CASSDPWTGLEQYF. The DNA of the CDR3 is TGCGCCAGCAGCGACCCTTGGACAGGTCTTGAGCAGTACTTC.

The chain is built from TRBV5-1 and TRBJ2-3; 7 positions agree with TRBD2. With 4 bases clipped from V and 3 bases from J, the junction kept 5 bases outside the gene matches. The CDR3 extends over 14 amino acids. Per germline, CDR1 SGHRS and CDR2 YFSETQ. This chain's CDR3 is CASSPGRGTDTQYF. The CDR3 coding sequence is TGCGCCAGCAGCCCGGGGAGGGGAACAGATACGCAGTATTTT.

CDR3 coding DNA: TGTGCCAGCAGCGCGCAGGGGAACACTGAAGCTTTCTTT. Amino acids: CASSAQGNTEAFF. The genes are TRBV6-1 and TRBJ1-1; weak D call: TRBD1 (5 bases). Trimming pared 6 bases from V and 1 base from J, leaving 9 bases between. CDR1 and CDR2 (germline): MNHNS, SASEGT. The CDR3 totals 13 residues.

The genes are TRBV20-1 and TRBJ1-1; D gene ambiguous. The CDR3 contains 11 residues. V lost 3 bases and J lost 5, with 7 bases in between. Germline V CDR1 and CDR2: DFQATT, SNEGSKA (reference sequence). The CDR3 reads CSASSDTEAFF. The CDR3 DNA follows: TGCAGTGCTAGCTCGGATACTGAAGCTTTCTTT.

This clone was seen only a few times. As DNA, the CDR3 is TGTGCCAGCAGCCAAGAAGGGCAGGGGGAACGACTAGAGACCCAGTACTTC. This gives the protein CASSQEGQGERLETQYF. This chain links TRBV14 with TRBJ2-5; 7 bases align to TRBD1. The CDR3 is 17 residues long. V shed 0 bases and J 4 bases; nucleotides not matched to a gene: 11. CDR1 is SGHDN, CDR2 FVKESK, per germline.

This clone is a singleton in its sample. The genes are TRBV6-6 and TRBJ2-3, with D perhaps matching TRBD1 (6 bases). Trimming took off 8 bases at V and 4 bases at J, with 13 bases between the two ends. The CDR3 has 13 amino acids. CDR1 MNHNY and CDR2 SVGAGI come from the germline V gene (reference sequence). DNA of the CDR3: TGTGCCAGCCATTACAGGGTGGCAGATACGCAGTATTTT. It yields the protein CASHYRVADTQYF.

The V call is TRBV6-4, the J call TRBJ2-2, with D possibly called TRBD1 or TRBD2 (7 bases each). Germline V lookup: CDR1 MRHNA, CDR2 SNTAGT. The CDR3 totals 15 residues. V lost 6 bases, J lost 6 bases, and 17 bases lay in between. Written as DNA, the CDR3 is TGTGCCAGCAGCGAAAACAGGGGAGGGGCCGGGGAGCTGTTTTTT. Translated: CASSENRGGAGELFF.

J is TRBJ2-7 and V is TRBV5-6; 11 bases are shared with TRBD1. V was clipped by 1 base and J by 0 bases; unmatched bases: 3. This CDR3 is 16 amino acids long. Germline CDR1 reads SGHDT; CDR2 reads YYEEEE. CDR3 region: CASSLSGTGGSYEQYF. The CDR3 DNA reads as TGTGCCAGCAGCTTGTCCGGGACAGGGGGCTCCTACGAGCAGTACTTC.

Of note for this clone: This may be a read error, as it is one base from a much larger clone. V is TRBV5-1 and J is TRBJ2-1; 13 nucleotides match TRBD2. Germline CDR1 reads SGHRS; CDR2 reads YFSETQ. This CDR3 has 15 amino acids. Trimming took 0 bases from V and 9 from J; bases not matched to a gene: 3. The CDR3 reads CASSLGLAGGGEQFF. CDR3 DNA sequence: TGCGCCAGCAGCTTGGGACTAGCGGGAGGTGGTGAGCAGTTCTTC.